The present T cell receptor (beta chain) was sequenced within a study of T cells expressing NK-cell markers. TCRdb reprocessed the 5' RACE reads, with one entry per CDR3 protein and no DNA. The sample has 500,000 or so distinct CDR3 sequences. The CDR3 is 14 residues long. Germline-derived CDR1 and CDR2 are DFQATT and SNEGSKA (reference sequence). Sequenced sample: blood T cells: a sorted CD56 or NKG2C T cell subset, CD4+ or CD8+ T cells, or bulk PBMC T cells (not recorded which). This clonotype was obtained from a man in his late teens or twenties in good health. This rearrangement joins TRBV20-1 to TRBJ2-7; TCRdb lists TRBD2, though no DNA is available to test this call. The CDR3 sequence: CSAPWRGATYEQYF.